This T cell receptor (beta chain) is from a study of cytotoxic CD8 clonotypes in ibrutinib-treated CLL (dated by TCRdb to about 2021). General notes on the study: In this cohort, 15 or so patients were treatment-naive and approximately ten were relapsed/refractory, while about 18 had unmutated IGHV. Of the approximately 90 participants in the trial, about two dozen had longitudinal samples available. Cryopreserved peripheral blood mononuclear cells were obtained prior to treatment, at the time of response, and at either disease progression or sustained remission. Every remission and progressive disease sample was obtained while ibrutinib was still being received by the patients. Response samples were obtained after a median of approximately twelve months of treatment, with a range of about 6 to 40 months. On average, each sample had approximately 280,000 productive templates and about 89,000 productive rearrangements. Partial responses were observed in approximately 24 patients and complete responses in 2; after a median follow-up of about 69 months, remission was maintained in 14 patients and progression was observed in approximately 12. Overall study results and their limits: Public clonotypes were found to be uncommon and were observed to contract or remain stable during treatment; the increase in clonality was shown to reflect expansion of private clonotypes at ibrutinib response. Baseline clonality exceeded that of age-matched healthy donors and correlated strongly with circulating CD8+ T-cell counts. Sampling times were not matched between patients in sustained remission and patients whose disease was progressing, and lymph node repertoires were not examined. Clonality increased at ibrutinib response, stayed stable in sustained remission, and fell back toward baseline at progression.

A MiSeq instrument was used for deep resolution sequencing, which targeted depths ranging from 1 in 1 million up to 1 in 200,000 T cells, with coverage averaging 10x for each clonotype. TCR beta libraries were generated with the immunoSEQ hsTCRB Kit. The original methods were these. The data were analyzed with ImmunoSEQ Analyzer and ImmunoSEQ Data Assistant, and V, D and J gene assignments followed IMGT definitions. Clonality, which ranges from 0 to 1, was calculated by subtracting the normalized Shannon entropy of productive rearrangement frequencies from one. Public clonotype analysis was restricted to overrepresented clonotypes comprising at least 0.05% of each patient's repertoire. About a dozen age-matched healthy donor repertoires from immuneACCESS served as clonality controls. TCRdb stores this immuneACCESS table with in-frame sequences only. Part of the clones is absent; in the studies checked, under half of the shortfall reflects unresolved V genes, and no reason is known for the rest. Clone size and the V and J calls come from that table; the DNA yielded D and trimming. This sample holds about 60,000 clones; 54% were observed only once. The top ten clones comprise around 25% of the sample.

In regard to this clone: Its antigen is unknown. Base qualities are not provided; no much larger clone lies one nucleotide away.

CDR1 and CDR2 (SGHTA, FQGNSA) derive from the germline V gene. From the cysteine through the phenylalanine, the CDR3 covers 15 amino acids. The kept DNA is CDR3 alone, 45 bases in frame from the first base. The germline ends are 7 bases apart after V is trimmed by 0 bases and J by 1 base. The time point tag for this specimen amounts to: progressive disease on ibrutinib. Roughly 2.2 micrograms of genomic DNA were extracted from cryopreserved PBMCs for TCR beta library preparation. Longitudinal blood samples from CLL patients on ibrutinib monotherapy were analyzed using high-throughput TCR beta sequencing. The patients took part in an open-label, single-center phase 2 trial of ibrutinib monotherapy.

The material sequenced was PBMCs, taken at disease progression, from a patient treated with ibrutinib. This sequence was found in a human donor with chronic lymphocytic leukemia. The chain uses TRBV7-2 and TRBJ1-5, with the D gene not confidently named. The nucleotide sequence is TGTGCCAGCAGCTTAGCGGCATCCAGCAATCAGCCCCAGCATTTT. Its protein reads: CASSLAASSNQPQHF.